This T cell receptor (beta chain) originates from a study of blood T cell repertoires in COVID-19. For the study at large: Whether acute or convalescent, the COVID-19 samples came from the United States, Italy and Spain. The cDNA or gDNA used as material had been derived from T cells, B-cell-depleted T cells, or PBMCs.

Donors were grouped by their self-reported clinical history. Recovery meant two consecutive negative NP/OP PCR tests, professional clearance, or resolved symptoms. The germline CDR1 and CDR2 sequences are KGHDR and SFDVKD. The trim removed 2 bases at V and 7 bases at J, leaving 6 bases unmatched. The CDR3 length is 14 residues. Clones were sequenced by immunoSEQ multiplex PCR, and TCRdb holds only the in-frame ones, with some missing. The data show around 280,000 clones, approximately 88% seen once. The V and J genes are TRBV24-1 and TRBJ1-2; 7 nucleotides match TRBD1. Sequencing was done on a sample of PBMCs or T cells enriched from blood (not recorded which). The receptor was isolated from a woman aged 40-49 years who had recovered from COVID-19. The DNA of the CDR3 is TGTGCCACCAGTGATTCGCCCAGGGGGTCTGGCTACACCTTC. Its protein is CATSDSPRGSGYTF.